This T cell receptor beta chain appears in the sequencing data of a study of technical replicates of blood from a few donors. Here immunoSEQ multiplex PCR was the method, and the copy in TCRdb shows in-frame clones only, minus some. The sample shows some 93,000 clones, 95% of them seen only once. V was clipped by 0 bases and J by 0 bases; unmatched bases: 2. The CDR3 contains 16 residues. From germline, CDR1 is KGHSH and CDR2 LQKENI. This receptor was taken from a human donor in good health. The chain has TRBV18 and TRBJ2-1; 7 bases match TRBD2. Input material: T cells isolated from PBMCs. CDR3 sequence: CASSPPAGSSYNEQFF. DNA for the CDR3: TGTGCCAGCTCACCACCAGCGGGGAGCTCCTACAATGAGCAGTTCTTC.